The following is a T cell receptor (beta chain) sequence with its context. This entry belongs to a study of blood T cell repertoires in COVID-19. Generated by immunoSEQ multiplex PCR, the TCRdb table keeps only in-frame clones and is missing some. Altogether 150,000 to 200,000 clones are present, about 85% being singletons, with the ten largest covering approximately 2.1%. There are 16 residues in the CDR3. The V segment lost 5 bases and the J segment 8 bases; nucleotides outside the gene matches: 11. Germline V CDR1 and CDR2: LNHDA, SQIVND (reference sequence). The receptor comes from a man in his 70s with active or convalescent COVID-19. This chain joins TRBV19 and TRBJ1-4; 10 nucleotides line up with TRBD1. Sequencing was performed on peripheral blood. CDR3 bases: TGTGCCAGTAGTCTAATAGCCGGGACAGGGGACGAAAAACTGTTTTTT. Translation: CASSLIAGTGDEKLFF.